These 12 T cell receptor beta chains were sequenced from one sample in a study of blood T cell repertoires in COVID-19. Method: immunoSEQ multiplex PCR; TCRdb's copy keeps in-frame clones and lacks some. Of 120,000 to 150,000 clones in the sample, approximately 88% are singletons; the top ten hold less than 0.95%. Sequenced material: peripheral blood. The source of these receptors is a woman aged 50 to 65 with acute or convalescent COVID-19.

The chain combines TRBV19 with TRBJ1-1; TRBD1 aligns across 8 bases. V shed 6 bases, J shed 4 bases, and the junction held 4 bases outside the gene matches. This CDR3 region has 13 residues. Germline lookup yields CDR1 LNHDA and CDR2 SQIVND (reference sequence). As DNA, the CDR3 is TGTGCCAGTAGACGGACAGGGCGCACTGAAGCTTTCTTT. Amino acids: CASRRTGRTEAFF.

On this clone itself: This sample includes further DNA sequences coding for the same CDR3. The chain links TRBV27 to TRBJ1-2; 7 nucleotides align to TRBD1. CDR3 length: 13 residues. Germline assignment: CDR1 MNHEY and CDR2 SMNVEV (reference sequence). The ends lost 5 bases at V and 2 bases at J; junction bases unmatched: 2. This chain's CDR3 is CASSRDRNYGYTF. The CDR3 DNA follows: TGTGCCAGCAGTCGGGACAGAAACTATGGCTACACCTTC.

This chain connects TRBV2 to TRBJ1-6; TRBD1 agrees at 8 bases. Germline CDR1 and CDR2: SNHLY and FYNNEI. The CDR3 totals 15 residues. The J segment lost 3 bases and the V segment lost 5 bases, leaving 3 bases of the junction unmatched. The CDR3 DNA reads TGTGCCAGCAGTTTAGGACAGGGCTATAATTCACCCCTCCACTTT. Translation: CASSLGQGYNSPLHF.

The chain recombines TRBV5-1 with TRBJ2-3; possibly TRBD1 for D (6 bases). Germline V lookup: CDR1 SGHRS, CDR2 YFSETQ. The length of the CDR3 is 15 residues. V shed 3 bases and J shed 0 bases, with 11 bases lying between them. CDR3 sequence reads: CASSSVGHSTDTQYF. The CDR3 region has the DNA TGCGCCAGCAGCTCGGTGGGACATAGCACAGATACGCAGTATTTT.

This clone was detected once. Other DNA sequences in the sample encode the same CDR3. The genes are TRBV19 and TRBJ2-3; TRBD2 matches at 14 bases. Trimming cost V 2 bases and J 0 bases; bases outside gene matches: 4. Per germline, CDR1 LNHDA and CDR2 SQIVND (reference sequence). The length of the CDR3 is 18 residues. The CDR3 region is CASSIRGLAGASTDTQYF. The DNA of the CDR3 is TGTGCCAGTAGTATACGGGGACTAGCGGGGGCCAGCACAGATACGCAGTATTTT.

This clone was detected once. The limits of the CDR3 on the DNA are not certain, so only TCRdb's listed CDR3 is given. The chain's CDR3 is CASRREFGAGELFF. This sequence joins TRBV27 and TRBJ2-2; the table's D gene call, TRBD2, was not cross checked with the DNA. The CDR3 is made up of 14 amino acids, end residues included. The germline V gene encodes CDR1 MNHEY and CDR2 SMNVEV (reference sequence).

The chain is built from TRBV2 and TRBJ2-1, with 11 nucleotides matching TRBD2. The germline V gene encodes CDR1 SNHLY and CDR2 FYNNEI. There are 15 residues in the CDR3. After removal of 5 bases from V and 4 bases from J, the junction contained 4 bases not matched to a gene. CDR3 coding DNA: TGTGCCAGCAGTACACTAGCGGGAGTGTACAATGAGCAGTTCTTC. It specifies CASSTLAGVYNEQFF.

The CDR3 bases are TGTGCCAGCAGCCTCGTCAACTATGGCTACACCTTC. It yields the protein CASSLVNYGYTF. The chain is built from TRBV4-2 and TRBJ1-2, with D unclear. Germline CDR1 reads LGHNA; CDR2 reads YNFKEQ. The germline V and J ends were trimmed by 4 bases and 2 bases, with 5 bases remaining between them. This CDR3 region has 12 residues.

The genes are TRBV5-1 and TRBJ2-3; TRBD1 matches at 10 bases. The germline CDR1 and CDR2 sequences are SGHRS and YFSETQ. CDR3 length: 17 amino acids. V was pared by 5 bases and J by 2 bases, with 11 bases of the junction left unmatched. The CDR3 sequence is CASSRGTGDGLTDTQYF. CDR3 sequence (DNA): TGCGCCAGCAGTCGAGGGACAGGGGATGGACTCACAGATACGCAGTATTTT.

The chain employs TRBV29-1 and TRBJ1-2; 10 bases fit TRBD1. The length of the CDR3 is 14 residues. CDR1 and CDR2 (germline): SQVTM, ANQGSEA. The trim removed 1 base at V and 6 bases at J, leaving 5 bases unmatched. CDR3 region: CSVEADRGQHGYTF. The CDR3 DNA reads TGCAGCGTTGAAGCAGACAGGGGGCAACATGGCTACACCTTC.

The gene calls are TRBV20-1 and TRBJ1-3; D unclear. The V and J ends lost 3 bases and 0 bases respectively, with 9 bases between them. Germline lookup yields CDR1 DFQATT and CDR2 SNEGSKA (reference sequence). This CDR3 has 14 residues. The CDR3 is CSASRGNSGNTIYF. CDR3 in DNA: TGCAGTGCTAGTAGAGGGAACTCTGGAAACACCATATATTTT.

This chain joins TRBV5-6 and TRBJ2-7; no definite D call. The germline gives CDR1 SGHDT, CDR2 YYEEEE. CDR3 length equals 11 residues. The ends were cut back, 3 bases at V and 7 bases at J, with 8 bases in the middle. The CDR3 DNA reads as TGTGCCAGCAGCTCTGGCTGGGAGCAGTACTTC. Amino acids: CASSSGWEQYF.